A single sample is the source of the 20 T cell receptor beta chains below, sequenced in a study of blood T cells in healthy people across ages. Alongside a J-beta primer mix, a sample-barcoded 5' primer served in a second PCR lasting roughly 6 to 11 cycles. TCRdb redid the calling of the 5' RACE reads with MiXCR, one entry per CDR3 protein. The sample has about 650,000 distinct CDR3 sequences, 32% seen once. The sequenced sample was blood. The receptors here all came from a woman at least 80 years old in good health.

This clonotype was seen ten or more times. The genes are TRBV7-9 and TRBJ1-4; D is unresolved. Trimming left V 4 bases short and J 6 bases short, with 12 bases between. There are 14 residues in the CDR3. CDR1 is SEHNR, CDR2 FQNEAQ, per germline (reference sequence). CDR3 nucleotides: TGTGCCAGCAGCTCGGGGAATAGGGATGAAAAACTGTTTTTT. This gives the protein CASSSGNRDEKLFF.

Of note for this clonotype: A much larger clone differs from this one at a single base, so this may be a read error. This chain joins TRBV7-7 and TRBJ2-1; 7 nucleotides line up with TRBD1. CDR1 is SSHAT, CDR2 FNYEAQ, per germline (reference sequence). This CDR3 comprises 14 residues. Here the CDR3 reads CASSPRQGTGTQFF. The CDR3 coding sequence is TGTGCTAGCAGCCCCCGACAGGGAACCGGGACCCAGTTCTTC.

This clonotype was counted between two and nine times. CDR3 coding DNA: TGTGCCAGCAGTCCGACAGGGTACGCCTACGAGCAGTACTTC. Translation: CASSPTGYAYEQYF. V and J are TRBV2 and TRBJ2-7; 7 bases fit TRBD1. The junction had 6 bases not matched to a gene; V was cut back by 5 bases and J by 2 bases. Germline CDR1 and CDR2: SNHLY and FYNNEI. This CDR3 contains 14 residues.

This clonotype was counted a few times. The chain recombines TRBV30 with TRBJ1-2; D is undetermined. The germline gives CDR1 GTSNPN, CDR2 SVGIG (reference sequence). The V gene lost 0 bases and the J gene lost 6 bases, with 20 bases spanning the gap. The CDR3 has 16 amino acids. CDR3 residues: CAWSVGIPAGSDGYTF. The CDR3 region has the DNA TGTGCCTGGAGTGTAGGAATTCCCGCGGGATCGGATGGCTACACCTTC.

This clonotype was detected a few times. The chain employs TRBV6-1 and TRBJ2-7; D gene ambiguous. The CDR3 totals 13 residues. Germline CDR1 reads MNHNS; CDR2 reads SASEGT. Trimming left V 4 bases short and J 3 bases short, with 10 bases between. The CDR3 sequence: CASSVQAVYEQYF. DNA for the CDR3: TGTGCCAGCAGTGTCCAAGCAGTCTACGAGCAGTACTTC.

This clonotype occurred many times. The rearrangement links TRBV6-6 to TRBJ2-7; no reliable D call. The CDR3 runs to 13 residues. Trimming cost V 6 bases and J 6 bases, with 15 bases left between them. Germline assignment: CDR1 MNHNY and CDR2 SVGAGI (reference sequence). The CDR3 region is CASSPRSSGEQYF. The CDR3 nucleotides read TGTGCCAGCAGCCCCCGCTCCTCGGGCGAGCAGTACTTC.

The genes are TRBV4-2 and TRBJ1-6; no reliable D call. Germline lookup yields CDR1 LGHNA and CDR2 YNFKEQ. Trimming stripped 2 bases from V and 0 bases from J, with 8 bases between. The CDR3 sequence is 16 residues long. This CDR3 is CASSQRGSSYNSPLHF. DNA of the CDR3: TGTGCCAGCAGCCAACGGGGTAGCTCCTATAATTCACCCCTCCACTTT.

The chain combines TRBV5-1 with TRBJ1-1, with D perhaps TRBD1 (6 bases). This CDR3 contains 12 residues. Germline V lookup: CDR1 SGHRS, CDR2 YFSETQ. The germline V and J ends were trimmed by 4 bases and 11 bases, with 15 bases remaining between them. The DNA for the CDR3 is TGCGCCAGCAGCCCCCAGGGGAAGTTGGCTTTCTTT. It codes for CASSPQGKLAFF.

Remarks on this clonotype: Since the CDR3 does not end with the conserved phenylalanine or tryptophan, this likely comes from a read error. Because the CDR3's place on the DNA is in doubt, the DNA is left out and the CDR3 is given as listed by TCRdb. The V and J genes are TRBV12-3 or TRBV12-4 and TRBJ2-3. With termini counted, the CDR3 has 11 amino acids. CDR3 loop: CASGPADAEYS.

This clonotype has a count of ten or more. V and J are TRBV5-1 and TRBJ2-3; D is unresolved. CDR1 is SGHRS and CDR2 is YFSETQ in the germline V gene. The CDR3 covers 14 residues. V lost 0 bases, J lost 3 bases, and 8 bases lay in between. The CDR3 loop reads CASSLGKITDTQYF. CDR3 coding DNA: TGCGCCAGCAGCTTGGGCAAGATAACAGATACGCAGTATTTT.

This clonotype showed up just a few times. Since a much larger clone is just one base distant, this may be a read error. The rearrangement links TRBV18 to TRBJ2-4; a weak D match, TRBD2 (6 bases). TRBJ2-7 matches the DNA end more closely, so the J call is doubtful. This CDR3 has 16 amino acids. From germline, CDR1 is KGHSH and CDR2 LQKENI. For the CDR3, the DNA is TGTGCCAGCTCACGAGTCGTGGGGGACTCGACCCCCGAGCAGTACTTC. It codes for CASSRVVGDSTPEQYF.

This rearrangement joins TRBV7-9 to TRBJ2-2, with D hard to call. The V and J ends lost 7 bases and 4 bases respectively, with 10 bases between them. Germline V gives CDR1 SEHNR, CDR2 FQNEAQ (reference sequence). This CDR3 region has 13 residues. CDR3: CASNPGATGELFF. CDR3 nucleotide sequence: TGTGCCAGCAACCCAGGAGCCACCGGGGAGCTGTTTTTT.

This clonotype was counted between two and nine times. The V gene is TRBV4-1, the J gene TRBJ1-1; no clear D. Germline lookup yields CDR1 MGHRA and CDR2 YSYEKL. This CDR3 has 14 amino acids. V shed 1 base and J shed 1 base, with 7 bases lying between them. The CDR3 reads CASSQGRQNTEAFF. The CDR3 nucleotides read TGCGCCAGCAGCCAAGGACGGCAGAACACTGAAGCTTTCTTT.

This rearrangement joins TRBV4-1 to TRBJ1-1, with TRBD1 matching 9 bases. The CDR3 has 16 amino acids. V was pared by 3 bases and J by 5 bases, with 10 bases of the junction left unmatched. Germline CDR1 reads MGHRA; CDR2 reads YSYEKL. The CDR3 is CASSHQGYRGRTEAFF. CDR3 DNA sequence: TGCGCCAGCAGCCACCAAGGGTACAGGGGGCGGACTGAAGCTTTCTTT.

This chain joins TRBV7-3 and TRBJ2-1; a possible D gene is TRBD1 (6 bases). V lost 3 bases and J lost 9, with 18 bases in between. This CDR3 has 15 amino acids. Germline CDR1 reads SGHTA; CDR2 reads FQGTGA. CDR3 sequence reads: CASSFWGTRLGEQFF. CDR3 nucleotides: TGTGCCAGCAGCTTCTGGGGGACAAGACTCGGTGAGCAGTTCTTC. Based on the CDR3 plus reference TRBV7-3 and TRBJ2-1, the full variable domain is GAGVSQTPSNKVTEKGKYVELRCDPISGHTALYWYRQSLGQGPEFLIYFQGTGAADDSGLPNDRFFAVRPEGSVSTLKIQRTERGDSAVYLCASSFWGTRLGEQFFGPGTRLTVL.

Comment on this clonotype: A much bigger clone sits one base away, suggesting this may be a read error. This chain joins TRBV11-2 and TRBJ2-5; 10 bases agree with TRBD2. This CDR3 region has 15 residues. Trimming cost V 4 bases and J 11 bases; bases outside gene matches: 13. Germline CDR1 SGHAT, CDR2 FQNNGV. The CDR3 DNA reads TGTGCCAGCAGCTCCCTAGCGGGGGCCTACAATGAGCAGTACTTC. Protein: CASSSLAGAYNEQYF.

Many counts were recorded for this clonotype. One end of the junction is discordant with germline, which a read error may explain. The rearrangement joins TRBV7-7 to TRBJ2-3, with D perhaps TRBD1 (7 bases). Germline V gene sequence: CDR1 SSHAT, CDR2 FNYEAQ (reference sequence). The CDR3 is 14 amino acids. The CDR3 bases are TGTGCTAGCAGCTTAGGGGGGACAGAAGATACGCAGTATTTT. Translation gives CASSLGGTEDTQYF.

Ten or more counts support this clonotype. The chain links TRBV6-2 or TRBV6-3 to TRBJ2-1; 10 bases fit TRBD2. The CDR3 is 21 residues long. Per germline, CDR1 MNHEY and CDR2 SVGEGT. V dropped 4 bases and J dropped 0; count of bases not matched to a gene: 18. In nucleotides, the CDR3 is TGTGCCAGCAGTTGGTCTTTGGGGCTAGCGGGGGCCCTGAGCTCCTACAATGAGCAGTTCTTC. This translates into CASSWSLGLAGALSSYNEQFF.

The chain couples TRBV12-3 or TRBV12-4 to TRBJ1-5; D possibly corresponds to TRBD1 (6 bases). The CDR3 runs to 15 residues. V was pared by 1 base and J by 7 bases, with 14 bases between. The CDR3 sequence is CASSLENRGGQPQHF. CDR3 coding DNA: TGTGCCAGCAGTTTAGAGAATAGGGGGGGGCAGCCCCAGCATTTT.

This clonotype was recorded many times. The genes are TRBV13 and TRBJ2-1; D possibly matches TRBD1 or TRBD2 (5 bases each). Germline CDR1 PRHDT, CDR2 FYEKMQ (reference sequence). Trimming pared 1 base from V and 9 bases from J, leaving 10 bases between. This CDR3 contains 13 residues. The CDR3 spells CASSLEPGTEQFF. The CDR3 nucleotides are TGTGCCAGCAGCTTAGAGCCGGGGACTGAGCAGTTCTTC.